The T cell receptor (beta chain) under discussion was sequenced for a study of shared clonotypes between healthy human individuals. Overall study context: Donors had three CD4 naive, three CD4 memory, two CD8 naive and one CD8 memory plate apiece. General study findings and limits: The diversity represented, both genetic and in exposure history, was limited by few donors. Some naive CD4 clonotypes, around 5%, turned up in common across a few donors.

Germline V lookup: CDR1 SGHNT, CDR2 YYREEE (reference sequence). CDR3 length: 12 residues. The germline V and J ends were trimmed by 2 bases and 6 bases, with 8 bases remaining between them. This clone was seen a handful of times. Its target is not known. Method: immunoSEQ multiplex PCR; TCRdb's copy keeps in-frame clones and lacks some. Of under 1 million clones in the sample, 90% to 95% are singletons; the top ten hold 24%. Naive CD8 cells lacked CD45RO and underwent positive selection for CCR7, leaving out terminally differentiated effector memory CD45RA+ cells. This sequence joins TRBV5-4 and TRBJ1-1, with D unclear. Sequencing was performed on naive CD8+ T cells sorted from blood. The origin of this receptor is a young man in good health. The DNA of the CDR3 is TGTGCCAGCAGCTTCCCTCACGCTGAAGCTTTCTTT. Translation gives CASSFPHAEAFF.